This T cell receptor (beta chain) appears in the sequencing data of a study of blood T cell repertoires in COVID-19. Study information: COVID-19 samples collected from the United States, Italy and Spain covered acute and convalescent phases.

Original processing methods: Nucleated cell counts were estimated from reference gene primer amplification. Here immunoSEQ multiplex PCR was the method, and the copy in TCRdb shows in-frame clones only, minus some. The D gene and trimming were derived from the DNA, and the V and J assignments and clone size from that table. The table shows 120,000 to 150,000 clones, with approximately 87% occurring only once. Unmatched junction bases numbered 9, after V lost 3 bases and J lost 8 bases. The CDR3 is 15 residues long. CDR1 is SQVTM, CDR2 ANQGSEA, per germline. The gene calls are TRBV29-1 and TRBJ2-1, with TRBD2 identical over 11 bases. The specimen was peripheral blood. This receptor was taken from a woman in her forties with acute or convalescent COVID-19. The CDR3 reads CSVDHSGRAYHEQFF. CDR3 coding DNA: TGCAGCGTTGATCATAGCGGGAGGGCCTATCATGAGCAGTTCTTC.